These 9 T cell receptor beta chains share one sample of origin, sequenced in a study of T cell responses to AZD1222 COVID-19 vaccine. Profiling relied on immunoSEQ multiplex PCR, and the TCRdb table lists in-frame clones only, not all of them. This sample carries more than 150,000 clones, around 94% of them seen once, and the ten largest clones take about 1.5%. The input for sequencing was peripheral blood, taken 28 days after the second AZD1222 dose. The receptor set was obtained from an adult who received the AZD1222 COVID-19 vaccine.

The chain joins TRBV10-1 to TRBJ2-3; possible D gene TRBD1, 6 bases. V lost 10 bases, J lost 0 bases, and 26 bases lay in between. Germline V gives CDR1 WNHNN, CDR2 SYGVQD (reference sequence). The CDR3 contains 18 residues. The CDR3 loop is CANQIEGGPELSTDTQYF. The CDR3 nucleotides read TGCGCCAACCAAATCGAAGGGGGACCGGAGCTTAGCACAGATACGCAGTATTTT.

This clone was picked up one time. The chain couples TRBV2 to TRBJ1-3, with 10 bases that match TRBD1. CDR1 is SNHLY, CDR2 FYNNEI, per germline. J gave up 10 bases and V 5 bases, and 14 bases lay outside the gene matches. This CDR3 is built from 16 residues. CDR3 DNA: TGTGCCAGCAGTCCTAGGGGGACAGGGGTTAAGATGACCATATATTTT. It specifies CASSPRGTGVKMTIYF.

The CDR3 DNA reads as TGCGCCAGCAGCCAAGATGTATTGGGATTATACGGCTACACCTTC. Its translation is CASSQDVLGLYGYTF. The chain joins TRBV4-3 to TRBJ1-2; the D is unclear. The V end lost 0 bases, the J end lost 8 bases, and 16 bases lay between the germline ends. This CDR3 comprises 15 residues. From germline, CDR1 is LGHNA and CDR2 YSLEER.

This rearrangement joins TRBV6-1 to TRBJ2-1; 9 bases are shared with TRBD1. The CDR3 runs 18 residues. Unmatched junction bases numbered 16, after V lost 6 bases and J lost 4 bases. Germline CDR1 and CDR2: MNHNS and SASEGT. The CDR3 DNA is TGTGCCAGCAGCGAAACATTCTCCGACAGGGGGAGGTACAATGAGCAGTTCTTC. Protein: CASSETFSDRGRYNEQFF.

The J gene is TRBJ1-2, the V gene TRBV4-3; 7 nucleotides match TRBD1. Germline V gene data show CDR1 as LGHNA and CDR2 as YSLEER. CDR3 length equals 14 residues. V gave up 4 bases and J gave up 8 bases; unmatched junction bases: 10. The chain's CDR3 is CASSPGEGGRGYTF. DNA of the CDR3: TGCGCCAGCAGCCCCGGGGAAGGGGGCAGGGGCTACACCTTC.

This chain connects TRBV18 to TRBJ1-4; 7 bases fit TRBD1. The CDR3 spans 17 residues. In germline, CDR1 is KGHSH, CDR2 LQKENI. With 3 bases clipped from V and 0 bases from J, the junction kept 7 bases outside the gene matches. Here the CDR3 reads CASSPRQGSATNEKLFF. The CDR3 region has the DNA TGTGCCAGCTCACCTAGACAGGGATCTGCAACTAATGAAAAACTGTTTTTT.

The chain uses TRBV5-1 and TRBJ1-3; D is ambiguous. Trimming removed 2 bases from V and 4 bases from J, with 19 bases in between. In germline, CDR1 is SGHRS, CDR2 YFSETQ. The CDR3 covers 17 residues. Here the CDR3 reads CASSFTPGSGSGNTIYF. CDR3 sequence (DNA): TGCGCCAGCAGCTTTACCCCGGGATCAGGATCAGGAAACACCATATATTTT.

J is TRBJ2-1 and V is TRBV7-8, with D possibly matching TRBD2 (6 bases). Trimming shortened V by 8 bases and J by 9 bases, and 17 bases separated the two germline ends. This CDR3 has 13 amino acids. The germline gives CDR1 SGHVS, CDR2 FQNEAQ. This CDR3 is CASSSLANLEQFF. CDR3 coding DNA: TGTGCCAGCTCCTCTCTAGCGAACCTTGAGCAGTTCTTC.

This sequence joins TRBV28 and TRBJ2-1; 7 bases are a match to TRBD2. Losses at the gene ends were 8 bases for V and 5 bases for J; bases not matched to a gene: 15. The CDR3 is made up of 16 amino acids. Germline lookup yields CDR1 MDHEN and CDR2 SYDVKM. For the CDR3, the DNA is TGTGCCAGCGGATACCCCTGGGAGGGGCGAGACAATGAGCAGTTCTTC. It specifies CASGYPWEGRDNEQFF.